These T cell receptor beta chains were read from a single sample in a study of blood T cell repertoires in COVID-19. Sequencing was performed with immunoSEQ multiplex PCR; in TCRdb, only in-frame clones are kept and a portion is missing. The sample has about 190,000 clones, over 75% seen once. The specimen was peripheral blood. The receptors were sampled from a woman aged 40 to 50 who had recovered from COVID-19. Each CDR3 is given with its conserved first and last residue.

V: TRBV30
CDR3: CAWSVLSGNTEAFF

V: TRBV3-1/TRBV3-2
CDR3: CASSHTGANEKLFF

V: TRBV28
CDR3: CARTGDEQFF

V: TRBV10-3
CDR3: CAISEISGSSYNEQFF

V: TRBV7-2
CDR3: CASRQQDSGNTIYF

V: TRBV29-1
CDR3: CSVEGVLFYNEQFF

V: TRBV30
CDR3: CASHKQGRYYGYTF

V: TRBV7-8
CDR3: CASSLVALRDSVAKNIQYF

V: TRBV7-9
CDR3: CASSFQGGYNEQFF

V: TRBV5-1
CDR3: CASSPTTVEETQYF

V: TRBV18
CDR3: CASSPQGGDPGNTEAFF

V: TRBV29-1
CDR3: CSATQSGGQGDYEQYF

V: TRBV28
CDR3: CASSPQLAGKIEQFF

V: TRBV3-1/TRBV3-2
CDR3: CASSTDRAPYNEQFF

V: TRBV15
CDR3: CATSRGQGVTGNTIYF

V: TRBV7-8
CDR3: CASSLEEFQGNQPQHF

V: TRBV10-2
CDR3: CASSETGGGGPLHF

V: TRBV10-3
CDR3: CAISGGQGDNVLTF

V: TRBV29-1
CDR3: CSVENSLAANTGELFF

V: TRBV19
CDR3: CASSLSGAGGPYEQYF

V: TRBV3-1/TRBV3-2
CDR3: CASSPKPRTGWSYTF

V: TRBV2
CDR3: CASSVDAGSGNTIYF

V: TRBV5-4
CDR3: CASSRTSGLRTDTQYF

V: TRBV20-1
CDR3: CSASTGSGGSYNEQFF

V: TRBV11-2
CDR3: CASRPLAGPGTQYF

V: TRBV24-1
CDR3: CATSGGVGEQFF

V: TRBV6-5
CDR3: CASSTGFEDQPQHF

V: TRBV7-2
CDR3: CASSSHPPGYGNTIYF

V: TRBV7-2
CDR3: CASSQGGSLPGELFF

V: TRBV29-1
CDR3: CSVRSAAGRTDTQYF

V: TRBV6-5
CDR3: CASNKPPGFDTEAFF

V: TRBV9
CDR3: CASSVTGNSNQPQHF

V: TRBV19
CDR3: CASTLGPGGEAFF

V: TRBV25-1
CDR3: CASSGGGQGNEQFF

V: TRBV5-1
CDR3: CASSYWRDYWNEQFF

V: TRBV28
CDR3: CASSLEARLAGATGGGELFF

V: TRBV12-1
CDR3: CARGQGGDLRGENQPQHF